The 26 T cell receptor beta chains below come from one sample, sequenced in a study of cytomegalovirus exposure and HLA in healthy donors. The primer mix had 60 Vbeta and 13 Jbeta primers. Sequencing used immunoSEQ multiplex PCR; TCRdb keeps in-frame clones, though not all of them. The sample shows 100,000 or so clones, around 77% of them seen only once. Sequencing was performed on PBMCs. The receptor set was obtained from a woman in her thirties or forties in good health and CMV-seropositive.

The chain couples TRBV29-1 to TRBJ2-2; D is unclear. CDR1 and CDR2 (germline): SQVTM, ANQGSEA. There are 11 residues in the CDR3. V gave up 5 bases and J gave up 4 bases, with 5 bases separating them. CDR3 bases: TGCAGCGTTTATATCACCGGGGAGCTGTTTTTT. Translation gives CSVYITGELFF.

This clone was seen once. This chain joins TRBV7-8 and TRBJ2-1, with 10 nucleotides matching TRBD2. There are 19 residues in the CDR3. J was trimmed by 6 bases and V by 0 bases; bases with no gene match: 14. Germline lookup yields CDR1 SGHVS and CDR2 FQNEAQ. The CDR3 sequence is CASSLAQKTSGSRGNEQFF. CDR3 bases: TGTGCCAGCAGCTTAGCGCAAAAGACTAGCGGGTCCAGGGGCAATGAGCAGTTCTTC.

This chain uses TRBV4-2 with TRBJ2-5; 7 bases are shared with TRBD2. The CDR3 has 14 residues. Trimming took 0 bases from V and 11 from J; bases not matched to a gene: 9. CDR1 and CDR2 from the germline V gene are LGHNA and YNFKEQ. Here the CDR3 DNA reads TGTGCCAGCAGCCAAGATGTTAGGGAGGGAGAGCAGTACTTC. This encodes CASSQDVREGEQYF.

The rearrangement joins TRBV19 to TRBJ2-2, with D tentatively TRBD2 (5 bases). V lost 4 bases, J lost 9 bases, and 12 bases lay in between. The CDR3 is 13 residues long. Germline V gives CDR1 LNHDA, CDR2 SQIVND (reference sequence). In DNA form, the CDR3 reads TGTGCCAGTAGTACCTCCGAGGGTAGGGAGCTGTTTTTT. It specifies CASSTSEGRELFF.

V and J are TRBV4-1 and TRBJ2-3, with TRBD2 matching 10 bases. This CDR3 has 16 residues. Trimming removed 3 bases from V and 3 bases from J; junction bases left unmatched: 6. Germline V gene lookup returns CDR1 MGHRA and CDR2 YSYEKL. The CDR3 bases are TGCGCCAGCAGCCAGCTAGCGGGAGAGGGGACAGATACGCAGTATTTT. Its protein is CASSQLAGEGTDTQYF.

The gene calls are TRBV15 and TRBJ2-3, with D maybe TRBD2 (7 bases). CDR3 length: 16 amino acids. V shed 1 base and J shed 4 bases, with 15 bases lying between them. Germline CDR1 and CDR2: LNHNV and YYDKDF (reference sequence). Here the CDR3 reads CATSRGGGGNADTQYF. As DNA, the CDR3 is TGTGCCACCAGCAGAGGAGGGGGGGGGAACGCAGATACGCAGTATTTT. Using reference TRBV15 and TRBJ2-3 for the parts outside the CDR3, the full variable domain is DAMVIQNPRYQVTQFGKPVTLSCSQTLNHNVMYWYQQKSSQAPKLLFHYYDKDFNNEADTPDNFQSRRPNTSFCFLDIRSPGLGDTAMYLCATSRGGGGNADTQYFGPGTRLTVL.

This clone was detected only a few times. The chain employs TRBV28 and TRBJ2-5; 12 bases are a match to TRBD2. Germline trimming cut 2 bases from V and 4 bases from J; bases unmatched to any gene: 5. CDR1 MDHEN and CDR2 SYDVKM come from the germline V gene. This CDR3 comprises 16 residues. CDR3 protein: CASSLASGGVRETQYF. In DNA form, the CDR3 reads TGTGCCAGCAGTTTAGCTAGCGGGGGGGTACGAGAGACCCAGTACTTC.

With respect to this clone: The sample holds other DNA sequences that translate to the same CDR3. The V and J genes are TRBV11-3 and TRBJ2-1; 13 bases map to TRBD2. V lost 5 bases to trimming and J lost 9 bases; unmatched junction nucleotides: 7. Per the germline V gene, CDR1 is SGHNT and CDR2 is YENEEA. This CDR3 is built from 15 residues. CDR3 region: CASSIRLAGGSEQFF. Written as DNA, the CDR3 is TGTGCCAGCAGCATTCGACTAGCGGGAGGTTCTGAGCAGTTCTTC.

The rearrangement uses TRBV9 and TRBJ2-2; 9 bases agree with TRBD1. The CDR3 has 16 residues. The V gene end was trimmed by 0 bases and the J gene end by 8 bases; junction bases not matched to a gene: 8. Per germline, CDR1 SGDLS and CDR2 YYNGEE. In nucleotides, the CDR3 is TGTGCCAGCAGCGTAGGGGGGACAGGGTCGGTAGGGGAGCTGTTTTTT. Translated, it gives CASSVGGTGSVGELFF.

This sequence joins TRBV6-6 and TRBJ1-5; D ambiguous. The germline CDR1 and CDR2 sequences are MNHNY and SVGAGI (reference sequence). The germline V and J ends were trimmed by 6 bases and 5 bases, with 8 bases remaining between them. The CDR3 runs 12 residues. In nucleotides, the CDR3 is TGTGCCAGCAGAGGTCGGGATCAGCCCCAGCATTTT. It encodes CASRGRDQPQHF.

Worth noting for this clone: The junction departs from the called germline gene at one end, perhaps through a read error. The chain uses TRBV7-9 and TRBJ2-3, with 8 nucleotides matching TRBD1. The CDR3 sequence is 17 residues long. Germline CDR1 reads SEHNR; CDR2 reads FQNEAQ (reference sequence). The CDR3 bases are TGTTCCAGCAGCTCACGTCTGACAGGGGCCAGCACAGATACGCAGTATTTT. The encoded protein is CSSSSRLTGASTDTQYF.

The chain couples TRBV5-1 to TRBJ1-1; D possibly corresponds to TRBD1 (5 bases). This CDR3 is 14 amino acids long. The V gene lost 2 bases and the J gene lost 1 base, with 9 bases spanning the gap. Germline-derived CDR1 and CDR2 are SGHRS and YFSETQ. The CDR3 here is CASSFFDRNTEAFF. DNA for the CDR3: TGCGCCAGCAGCTTCTTCGACAGGAACACTGAAGCTTTCTTT.

V is TRBV13 and J is TRBJ2-5, with no clear D. Trimming removed 5 bases from V and 5 bases from J, with 21 bases in between. From germline, CDR1 is PRHDT and CDR2 FYEKMQ (reference sequence). The CDR3 is 16 residues long. The CDR3 loop is CASSPIWSTSQETQYF. The CDR3 DNA sequence: TGTGCCAGCAGCCCCATCTGGAGTACCTCCCAGGAGACCCAGTACTTC.

A few counts support this clone. J is TRBJ2-3 and V is TRBV13; D is ambiguous. Germline V gives CDR1 PRHDT, CDR2 FYEKMQ (reference sequence). Trimming removed 5 bases at V and 4 bases at J, with 10 bases between. This CDR3 has 13 residues. The CDR3 DNA follows: TGTGCCAGCAGCCCTAGAAACCCAGATACGCAGTATTTT. Protein product: CASSPRNPDTQYF.

DNA for the CDR3: TGTGCCAGTAGTATAGGAATCTTGAGGACCTTAGCGAGTCAGCCCCAGCATTTT. It codes for CASSIGILRTLASQPQHF. The chain couples TRBV19 to TRBJ1-5; D is unclear. Trimming cost V 1 base and J 6 bases, with 22 bases left between them. Germline loops: CDR1 LNHDA, CDR2 SQIVND (reference sequence). This CDR3 is built from 18 residues.

This clone showed up just a few times. J is TRBJ1-2 and V is TRBV19; unclear D gene. The CDR3 is 14 residues long. Trimming took off 6 bases at V and 4 bases at J, with 15 bases between the two ends. Per the germline V gene, CDR1 is LNHDA and CDR2 is SQIVND (reference sequence). The CDR3 sequence: CASRSSREGYGYTF. The CDR3 DNA follows: TGTGCCAGTAGATCCTCCAGAGAGGGCTATGGCTACACCTTC.

This sequence joins TRBV5-1 and TRBJ2-3, with 9 nucleotides matching TRBD2. Germline V gene lookup returns CDR1 SGHRS and CDR2 YFSETQ. The CDR3 has 16 amino acids. The junction had 8 bases not matched to a gene; V was cut back by 3 bases and J by 3 bases. As DNA, the CDR3 is TGCGCCAGCAGCTCCGGAATAGCGGGAGCAACAGATACGCAGTATTTT. This gives the protein CASSSGIAGATDTQYF.

This rearrangement joins TRBV6-1 to TRBJ1-3; unclear D gene. The CDR3 extends over 11 amino acids. CDR1 is MNHNS, CDR2 SASEGT, per germline. The ends were cut back, 10 bases at V and 4 bases at J, with 8 bases in the middle. CDR3 loop: CAIYSGNTIYF. In DNA form, the CDR3 reads TGTGCCATCTACAGCGGAAACACCATATATTTT.

This chain joins TRBV28 and TRBJ1-2; D unclear. Germline CDR1 MDHEN, CDR2 SYDVKM. The CDR3 is 15 amino acids. V dropped 2 bases and J dropped 4 bases, with 14 bases sitting between them. As DNA, the CDR3 is TGTGCCAGCAGTTTACTTGACGCGAGGCCCTATGGCTACACCTTC. It yields the protein CASSLLDARPYGYTF.

With regard to this clone: This sample also contains other DNA sequences that code for the same CDR3. The J gene is TRBJ1-1, the V gene TRBV19; D gene uncertain. Between the trimmed V and J ends, which lost 3 bases and 5 bases, there was a span of 7 bases. Germline loops: CDR1 LNHDA, CDR2 SQIVND (reference sequence). The CDR3 is 12 residues long. The CDR3 region is CASSIAGTEAFF. The CDR3 bases are TGTGCCAGTAGTATCGCAGGTACTGAAGCTTTCTTT.

The genes are TRBV27 and TRBJ2-3; D is ambiguous. The germline CDR1 and CDR2 sequences are MNHEY and SMNVEV (reference sequence). Deletions cut 2 bases from V and 1 base from J, with 16 bases between. The CDR3 totals 17 residues. DNA for the CDR3: TGTGCCAGCAGTTTAGTTATCGGCGGCATCGGCACAGATACGCAGTATTTT. Its protein product is CASSLVIGGIGTDTQYF.

The chain joins TRBV9 to TRBJ1-1; 7 bases line up with TRBD1. Trimming cost V 4 bases and J 0 bases; bases outside gene matches: 9. The length of the CDR3 is 16 residues. CDR1 and CDR2 from the germline V gene are SGDLS and YYNGEE. The CDR3, as DNA: TGTGCCAGCAGCATCACTCCCGGGACAGTGAACACTGAAGCTTTCTTT. It specifies CASSITPGTVNTEAFF.

The genes are TRBV5-4 and TRBJ1-4, with D tentatively TRBD1 (6 bases). Trimming removed 4 bases from V and 8 bases from J, with 9 bases in between. Germline V gene sequence: CDR1 SGHNT, CDR2 YYREEE (reference sequence). The CDR3 runs 12 residues. CDR3 in amino acids: CASSGGQEKLFF. Here the CDR3 DNA reads TGTGCCAGCAGCGGCGGACAGGAAAAACTGTTTTTT.

CDR3 DNA sequence: TGTGCCAGCAGCACTAGCGAGGTGAAGACCCAGTACTTC. Residues: CASSTSEVKTQYF. The chain uses TRBV9 and TRBJ2-5, with 7 bases aligning to TRBD2. The CDR3 spans 13 residues. V lost 4 bases, J lost 6 bases, and 6 bases stayed unmatched. CDR1 is SGDLS, CDR2 YYNGEE, per germline.

The chain recombines TRBV4-2 with TRBJ1-4, with D perhaps TRBD1 (5 bases). Germline values: CDR1 LGHNA, CDR2 YNFKEQ. The length of the CDR3 is 15 residues. The V end was cut by 3 bases, the J end by 4 bases, with 12 bases between. The CDR3, as DNA: TGTGCCAGCAGCCATCAGGACACAGATAATGAAAAACTGTTTTTT. Translated, it gives CASSHQDTDNEKLFF.

About this clone itself: The junction departs from the called germline gene at one end, perhaps through a read error. V and J are TRBV25-1 and TRBJ2-7; D is unresolved. Germline V gene data show CDR1 as MGHDK and CDR2 as SYGVNS. The CDR3 contains 9 residues. CDR3 DNA sequence: TGTGCCACCCAAGGCCCCGACAACTTC. It encodes CATQGPDNF.